The present T cell receptor (beta chain) was sequenced within a study of blood T cell repertoires in COVID-19. Study as a whole: Some COVID-19 samples were acute and others convalescent; all came from the United States, Italy and Spain. T cells, B-cell-depleted T cells, or PBMCs provided the cDNA or gDNA that served as material.

The CDR3 has 11 amino acids. V was clipped by 6 bases and J by 2 bases, with 8 bases between them. The germline gives CDR1 DFQATT, CDR2 SNEGSKA (reference sequence). Authors' processing steps: Amplification with reference gene primers provided the estimates of nucleated cell counts. Some clones are missing from TCRdb's copy, which holds only in-frame ones; the method was immunoSEQ multiplex PCR. V, J and clone size reflect that table, while D and trimming were determined from the DNA. The data show about 60,000 clones, with 65% to 85% seen just once and under 8% held by the top ten. This TCR was recovered from a human donor in a cohort sampled during active COVID-19. The sequenced material came from peripheral blood. The chain has TRBV20-1 and TRBJ2-7, with D unclear. The CDR3 sequence: CSAHNTYEQYF. For the CDR3, the DNA is TGCAGTGCCCACAACACCTACGAGCAGTACTTC.